Listed below are T cell receptor beta chains from one sample, sequenced in a study of T cells in Graves' hyperthyroidism and ophthalmopathy. One entry per CDR3 protein, called by TCRdb with MiXCR from the multiplex PCR reads. The sample includes fewer than 700,000 distinct CDR3 sequences, roughly 17% of them seen just once. Sample: blood. All receptors derive from a young woman with Graves' ophthalmopathy. Both conserved end residues are part of each CDR3. The D gene is left open where the match is weak. Where a row states a size, it is once, few, many or the class of an expanded clone; other rows omit it.

CDR3nt: TGTGCCAGCAGCTTAGCCAGGGACAGTAACTATGGCTACACCTTC
CDR3aa: CASSLARDSNYGYTF
d_gene: TRBD1
j_gene: TRBJ1-2
v_gene: TRBV13
abundance: many

CDR3nt: TGTGCCAGCAGTCCCTCAAGACTAGCGGGACGTTCTTACAATGAGCAGTTCTTC
CDR3aa: CASSPSRLAGRSYNEQFF
d_gene: TRBD2
j_gene: TRBJ2-1
v_gene: TRBV28
abundance: many

CDR3nt: TGTGCCAGCAGTTACTCGATCCAGCTCTCCTACGAGCAGTACTTC
CDR3aa: CASSYSIQLSYEQYF
d_gene: .
j_gene: TRBJ2-7
v_gene: TRBV6-6
abundance: few

CDR3nt: TGTGCCAGCAGCTTGGCACAGGAAAGGCACTACGAGCAGTACTTC
CDR3aa: CASSLAQERHYEQYF
d_gene: .
j_gene: TRBJ2-7
v_gene: TRBV5-6
abundance: few

CDR3nt: TGTGCCAGCAGCGTACTGGCGGGGGGGCAGGGGGATGAGCAGTTCTTC
CDR3aa: CASSVLAGGQGDEQFF
d_gene: TRBD2
j_gene: TRBJ2-1
v_gene: TRBV9
abundance: few

CDR3nt: TGTGCCAGCAGCTTAGTCCAGCGGGAGGATCACATGGGCGAGCAGTACTTC
CDR3aa: CASSLVQREDHMGEQYF
d_gene: TRBD2
j_gene: TRBJ2-7
v_gene: TRBV7-2
abundance: many

CDR3nt: TGTGCCAGCCAGGACAGGGCGAATCAGCCCCAGCATTTT
CDR3aa: CASQDRANQPQHF
d_gene: TRBD1
j_gene: TRBJ1-5
v_gene: TRBV25-1
abundance: .

CDR3nt: TGTGCCAGCAGTTTGGATTGGGCCGGCTATGGCTACACCTTC
CDR3aa: CASSLDWAGYGYTF
d_gene: .
j_gene: TRBJ1-2
v_gene: TRBV28
abundance: many

CDR3nt: TGTGCCAGCAGCCTCGGACTCTTCATGTATTTT
CDR3aa: CASSLGLFMYF
d_gene: .
j_gene: TRBJ1-3
v_gene: TRBV14
abundance: .

CDR3nt: TGTGCCACCAAAGGACAGGGTGACTATGGCTACACCTTC
CDR3aa: CATKGQGDYGYTF
d_gene: TRBD1
j_gene: TRBJ1-2
v_gene: TRBV24-1
abundance: few